A selection of T cell receptor beta chains follows, all from one sample in a study of T cell responses to AZD1222 COVID-19 vaccine. Some clones are missing from TCRdb's copy, which holds only in-frame ones; the method was immunoSEQ multiplex PCR. The sample carries over 100,000 clones, roughly nine tenths recorded once. The sequencing used peripheral blood, collected on day 0 of AZD1222 vaccination. The source is an adult in good health. CDR3s include the opening cysteine and the closing phenylalanine or tryptophan. Fields, in order: clone size, J gene, D gene, V gene, CDR3 DNA, CDR3 protein. The D gene is left open where the match is weak. A clone size is listed for some rows: how often the clone was seen (once, few, many), or a class if it is expanded.

clone_size: -; j_call: TRBJ2-7; d_call: TRBD2; v_call: TRBV10-1; cdr3_nt: TGCGCCAGCAGTGACGGACTAGCGGGAGGCCCTTCCTACGAGCAGTACTTC; cdr3_aa: CASSDGLAGGPSYEQYF
clone_size: once; j_call: TRBJ2-5; d_call: TRBD1; v_call: TRBV6-4; cdr3_nt: TGTGCCAGCAGCCCCCCCCACAGGGGCCGTCAAGAGACCCAGTACTTC; cdr3_aa: CASSPPHRGRQETQYF
clone_size: -; j_call: TRBJ2-2; d_call: -; v_call: TRBV28; cdr3_nt: TGTGCCAGCAGTTTGGCCGGGGAGCTGTTTTTT; cdr3_aa: CASSLAGELFF
clone_size: -; j_call: TRBJ1-2; d_call: TRBD1; v_call: TRBV29-1; cdr3_nt: TGCAGCGTTGACAGGGGGGGCTATGGCTACACCTTC; cdr3_aa: CSVDRGGYGYTF
clone_size: many; j_call: TRBJ2-7; d_call: -; v_call: TRBV7-8; cdr3_nt: TGTGCCAGCAGCTTTGTTGAGTCCAGGGATCGTGAGCAGTACTTC; cdr3_aa: CASSFVESRDREQYF
clone_size: -; j_call: TRBJ1-2; d_call: -; v_call: TRBV7-2; cdr3_nt: TGTGCCAGCAGCTCCGACAAGTTGGCCGGCTACACCTTC; cdr3_aa: CASSSDKLAGYTF
clone_size: -; j_call: TRBJ1-4; d_call: TRBD1; v_call: TRBV9; cdr3_nt: TGTGCCAGCAGCTACCCCGGACAGGGGGATGAAAAACTGTTTTTT; cdr3_aa: CASSYPGQGDEKLFF
clone_size: -; j_call: TRBJ1-5; d_call: -; v_call: TRBV5-8; cdr3_nt: TGTTGTGAAGTGAATAGCAATCAGCCCCAGCATTTT; cdr3_aa: CCEVNSNQPQHF
clone_size: -; j_call: TRBJ1-3; d_call: -; v_call: TRBV10-3; cdr3_nt: TGTGCCATCAGTGAGTCGGGTAACTCTGGAAACACCATATATTTT; cdr3_aa: CAISESGNSGNTIYF
clone_size: once; j_call: TRBJ1-4; d_call: -; v_call: TRBV9; cdr3_nt: TGTGCCAGCAGCGTTGCAACTAATGAAAAACTGTTTTTT; cdr3_aa: CASSVATNEKLFF
clone_size: -; j_call: TRBJ1-4; d_call: -; v_call: TRBV19; cdr3_nt: TGTGCCACCTGTGAAGACAGAACAACTAATGAAAAACTGTTTTTT; cdr3_aa: CATCEDRTTNEKLFF
clone_size: -; j_call: TRBJ2-6; d_call: TRBD1; v_call: TRBV6-2/TRBV6-3; cdr3_nt: TGTGCCAGCAGTAAAGACAGGGCTGGGGCCAACGTCCTGACTTTC; cdr3_aa: CASSKDRAGANVLTF
clone_size: -; j_call: TRBJ1-5; d_call: TRBD1; v_call: TRBV2; cdr3_nt: TGTGCCAGCAGCGAAAGGACAGGGGGCTCGCAGCCCCAGCATTTT; cdr3_aa: CASSERTGGSQPQHF
clone_size: -; j_call: TRBJ2-4; d_call: -; v_call: TRBV11-2; cdr3_nt: TGTGCCAGCAGCTCCTCCGTCGACATTCAGTACTTC; cdr3_aa: CASSSSVDIQYF
clone_size: once; j_call: TRBJ1-2; d_call: TRBD1; v_call: TRBV29-1; cdr3_nt: TGCAGCGTCGGACAGGGGGCTCCCTATGGCTACACCTTC; cdr3_aa: CSVGQGAPYGYTF
clone_size: once; j_call: TRBJ2-2; d_call: -; v_call: TRBV24-1; cdr3_nt: TGTGCCACCAGTGATTTCGGGGGAACCGGGGAGCTGTTTTTT; cdr3_aa: CATSDFGGTGELFF
clone_size: -; j_call: TRBJ1-2; d_call: -; v_call: TRBV21-1; cdr3_nt: TGTGCCAGCACCAGGACACTTCGGGGCTACACCTTC; cdr3_aa: CASTRTLRGYTF
clone_size: -; j_call: TRBJ1-3; d_call: -; v_call: TRBV3-1/TRBV3-2; cdr3_nt: TGTGCCAGCAGCCAAGTGGGGGGTAACACCATATATTTT; cdr3_aa: CASSQVGGNTIYF
clone_size: -; j_call: TRBJ1-2; d_call: -; v_call: TRBV6-6; cdr3_nt: TGTGCCAGCAGTTCCCCCCTCGGGGTTAACTATGGCTACACCTTC; cdr3_aa: CASSSPLGVNYGYTF
clone_size: -; j_call: TRBJ2-4; d_call: -; v_call: TRBV9; cdr3_nt: TGTGCCAGCAGCGTAGAGGGCACGCTAGCCAAAAACATTCAGTACTTC; cdr3_aa: CASSVEGTLAKNIQYF
clone_size: -; j_call: TRBJ2-5; d_call: -; v_call: TRBV7-9; cdr3_nt: TGTGCCAGCGACCGGCAGGGGATGGAAGAGACCCAGTACTTC; cdr3_aa: CASDRQGMEETQYF
clone_size: -; j_call: TRBJ1-3; d_call: -; v_call: TRBV6-5; cdr3_nt: TGTGCCAGCAGTTACCAGGGCACTGGAAACACCATATATTTT; cdr3_aa: CASSYQGTGNTIYF
clone_size: -; j_call: TRBJ2-1; d_call: TRBD2; v_call: TRBV24-1; cdr3_nt: TGTGCCACCAGTCAAGCGGGGGGCCATTACAATGAGCAGTTCTTC; cdr3_aa: CATSQAGGHYNEQFF
clone_size: -; j_call: TRBJ1-3; d_call: -; v_call: TRBV15; cdr3_nt: TGTGCCACCAGCAGAGATCCCCTTACAGGTTTGGGTGGAAACACCATATATTTT; cdr3_aa: CATSRDPLTGLGGNTIYF
clone_size: -; j_call: TRBJ1-4; d_call: -; v_call: TRBV4-3; cdr3_nt: TGCGCCAGCAGCCAGGGACATACAGAAAAACTGTTTTTT; cdr3_aa: CASSQGHTEKLFF
clone_size: -; j_call: TRBJ1-1; d_call: -; v_call: TRBV5-1; cdr3_nt: TGCGCCAGCAGCTGGGGTCGGGGATCCACTGAAGCTTTCTTT; cdr3_aa: CASSWGRGSTEAFF